This T cell receptor beta chain stems from a study of T cell responses to AZD1222 COVID-19 vaccine. The table came from immunoSEQ multiplex PCR; TCRdb's copy has only in-frame clones and leaves some out. The table has approximately 120,000 clones, roughly 85% seen once. Points on this clone: Its antigen is still unknown.

The CDR3 has 15 residues. Germline V lookup: CDR1 SGHTA, CDR2 FQGNSA. The J segment lost 5 bases and the V segment lost 6 bases, leaving 13 bases of the junction unmatched. Analysis merged second doses at about 4 or about 12 weeks. Findings and limits, study-wide: Mapped onto spike, vaccine-associated CD4 TCRs spanned it and were dominant at 160-218 and 743-854. Clonal diversity may have been underestimated in mostly white British donors. Scientists sampled the repertoires only once the peak T cell response had passed.

This sequence joins TRBV7-2 and TRBJ2-7; 7 nucleotides match TRBD1. The material sequenced was peripheral blood, taken 28 days after the second AZD1222 dose. The sequence was collected from an adult who received the AZD1222 COVID-19 vaccine. The CDR3 loop reads CASRTRTTGMNEQYF. DNA for the CDR3: TGTGCCAGCAGGACCAGAACGACAGGGATGAACGAGCAGTACTTC.